The clone carrying this T cell receptor beta chain was counted at least ten times. The sample's time point: blood at routine non-recurrence follow-up after resection. No cells were sorted before sequencing. The whole RNA sequenced was extracted from tumor, nontumor lung or frozen PBMC. Trimming cost V 9 bases and J 5 bases; bases outside gene matches: 16. Germline CDR1 and CDR2: MDHEN and SYDVKM. The CDR3 contains 15 residues. The data are from a study of spatial heterogeneity in lung cancer. Background on the study: 55 to 80 TRACERx patients with early, untreated non-small cell lung cancer donated samples.

MiXCR was run by TCRdb on the 5' RACE reads, yielding one entry per CDR3 protein. The sample includes around 47,000 distinct CDR3 sequences, 7.4% of them seen just once. The TCR sequence derives from a female donor with early-stage non-small cell lung cancer. The sample was PBMCs, taken at follow-up. The rearrangement joins TRBV28 to TRBJ2-7; 7 nucleotides align to TRBD1. The CDR3 bases are TGTGCCAGTCCGCCTTCCCACAGGGGACCCCACGAGCAGTACTTC. It specifies CASPPSHRGPHEQYF.